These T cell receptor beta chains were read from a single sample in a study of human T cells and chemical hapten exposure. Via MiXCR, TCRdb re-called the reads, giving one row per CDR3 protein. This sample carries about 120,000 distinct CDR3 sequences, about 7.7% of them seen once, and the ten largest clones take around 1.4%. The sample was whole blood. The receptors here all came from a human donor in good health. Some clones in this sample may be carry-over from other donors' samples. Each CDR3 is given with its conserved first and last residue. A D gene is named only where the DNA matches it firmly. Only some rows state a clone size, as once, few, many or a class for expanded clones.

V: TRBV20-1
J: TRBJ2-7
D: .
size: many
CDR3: CSARDPIDPYEQYF
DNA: TGCAGTGCTAGAGATCCCATTGACCCCTACGAGCAGTACTTC

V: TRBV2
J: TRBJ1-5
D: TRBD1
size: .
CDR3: CASRGQGFNQPQHF
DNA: TGTGCCAGCAGGGGACAGGGCTTCAATCAGCCCCAGCATTTT

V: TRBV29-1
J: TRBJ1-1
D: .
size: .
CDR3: CSVEEESGEAFF
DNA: TGCAGCGTTGAAGAGGAGAGTGGTGAAGCTTTCTTT

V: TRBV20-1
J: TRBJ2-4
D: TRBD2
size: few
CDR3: CSARDATSGRTDIQYF
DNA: TGCAGTGCTAGAGACGCGACTAGCGGGAGGACAGACATTCAGTACTTC

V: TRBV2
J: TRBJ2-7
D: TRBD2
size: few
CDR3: CASSASGSTYEQYF
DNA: TGTGCCAGCAGCGCTAGCGGGAGCACCTACGAGCAGTACTTC

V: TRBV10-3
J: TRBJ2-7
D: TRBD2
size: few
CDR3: CASGLAGTYEQYF
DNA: TGTGCCAGCGGACTAGCGGGTACCTACGAGCAGTACTTC

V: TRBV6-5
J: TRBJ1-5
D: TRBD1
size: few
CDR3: CASSPRDSPNQPQHF
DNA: TGTGCCAGCAGTCCCCGGGACAGTCCAAATCAGCCCCAGCATTTT

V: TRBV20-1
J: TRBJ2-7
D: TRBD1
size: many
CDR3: CSARKPLTGSYEQYF
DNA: TGCAGTGCTAGGAAACCTTTGACAGGGTCCTACGAGCAGTACTTC

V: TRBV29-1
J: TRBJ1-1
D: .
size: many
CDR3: CSVKPGWKNTEAFF
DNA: TGCAGCGTTAAGCCGGGATGGAAGAACACTGAAGCTTTCTTT

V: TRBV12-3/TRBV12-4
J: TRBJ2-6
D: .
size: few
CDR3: CASSPGGAWANVLTF
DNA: TGTGCCAGCAGCCCTGGGGGGGCCTGGGCCAACGTCCTGACTTTC

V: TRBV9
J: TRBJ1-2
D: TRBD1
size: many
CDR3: CASSGGNRGNYGYTF
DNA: TGTGCCAGCAGCGGGGGAAACAGGGGTAACTATGGCTACACCTTC

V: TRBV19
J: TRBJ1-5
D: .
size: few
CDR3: CASSIRRQHNQPQHF
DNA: TGTGCCAGTAGTATTAGGCGGCAGCACAATCAGCCCCAGCATTTT

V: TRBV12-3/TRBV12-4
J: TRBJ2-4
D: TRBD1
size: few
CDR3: CASSGTARSKNIQYF
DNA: TGTGCCAGCAGTGGGACAGCCCGCTCCAAAAACATTCAGTACTTC

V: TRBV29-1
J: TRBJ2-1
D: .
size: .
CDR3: CSVGRDEQFF
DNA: TGCAGCGTCGGTAGGGATGAGCAGTTCTTC

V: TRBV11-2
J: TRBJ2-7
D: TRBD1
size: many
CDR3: CASSLGTGGASYEQYF
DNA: TGTGCCAGCAGCTTAGGGACAGGGGGAGCCTCCTACGAGCAGTACTTC

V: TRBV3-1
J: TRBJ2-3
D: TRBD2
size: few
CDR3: CASSQVEGGSGTQYF
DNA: TGTGCCAGCAGCCAAGTCGAGGGCGGGAGCGGTACGCAGTATTTT

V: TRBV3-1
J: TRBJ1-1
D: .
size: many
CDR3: CASSQGVMNTEAFF
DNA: TGTGCCAGCAGCCAGGGGGTGATGAACACTGAAGCTTTCTTT